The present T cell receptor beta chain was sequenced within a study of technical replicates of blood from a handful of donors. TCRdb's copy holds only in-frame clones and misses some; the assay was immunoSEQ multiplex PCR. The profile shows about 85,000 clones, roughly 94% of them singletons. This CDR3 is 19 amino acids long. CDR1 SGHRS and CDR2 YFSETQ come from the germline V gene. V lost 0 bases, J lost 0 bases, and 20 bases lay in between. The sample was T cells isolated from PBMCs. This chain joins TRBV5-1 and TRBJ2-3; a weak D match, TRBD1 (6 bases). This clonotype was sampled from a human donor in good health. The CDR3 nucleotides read TGCGCCAGCAGCTTGGCCTCGTATACCGGGACAATAAGCACAGATACGCAGTATTTT. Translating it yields CASSLASYTGTISTDTQYF.